Below, 20 T cell receptor beta chains from the same sample are listed, as sequenced in a study of blood T cell repertoires in COVID-19. Using immunoSEQ multiplex PCR, the repertoire was profiled, and TCRdb retains in-frame clones only, with some absent. The sample consists of about 77,000 clones, about 92% of them appearing once. The specimen was peripheral blood. These receptors all come from a woman older than 75 with active or convalescent COVID-19.

The chain carries TRBV12-5 and TRBJ2-1, with D tentatively TRBD1 (6 bases). Germline loops: CDR1 LGHNT, CDR2 FRNRAP. V lost 3 bases to trimming and J lost 6 bases, with 15 bases between them. The CDR3 loop spans 15 amino acids. The CDR3, as DNA: TGTGCTAGTGGTTTAGGGGACATCTCTGGCAATGAGCAGTTCTTC. As protein: CASGLGDISGNEQFF.

The chain employs TRBV4-1 and TRBJ2-5; 11 bases are a match to TRBD1. CDR1 and CDR2 from the germline V gene are MGHRA and YSYEKL. The length of the CDR3 is 15 residues. Trimming cost V 4 bases and J 4 bases; bases outside gene matches: 5. CDR3 nucleotides: TGCGCCAGCAGCCTCGGACAGGGGGCTCGAGAGACCCAGTACTTC. Its translation: CASSLGQGARETQYF.

The chain links TRBV28 to TRBJ1-2, with D perhaps TRBD1 (5 bases). The length of the CDR3 is 12 residues. The V gene lost 6 bases and the J gene lost 7 bases, with 12 bases spanning the gap. CDR1 is MDHEN, CDR2 SYDVKM, per germline. The CDR3 nucleotides read TGTGCCAGCAGCTGGAGGAGGGGTGGCTACACCTTC. Translating gives CASSWRRGGYTF.

This clone was detected only once. The chain recombines TRBV28 with TRBJ2-7; the match to TRBD1 covers 11 bases. This CDR3 contains 12 residues. V trimming: 9 bases; J trimming: 5 bases; junction bases outside the gene matches: 3. In germline, CDR1 is MDHEN, CDR2 SYDVKM. In DNA, the CDR3 is TGTGCCAGTTGGACAGGGGGCAACGAGCAGTACTTC. Translated: CASWTGGNEQYF.

This clone was seen only once. The chain employs TRBV27 and TRBJ1-6; tentatively, D is TRBD1 (5 bases). The CDR3 is 15 residues long. CDR1 is MNHEY and CDR2 is SMNVEV in the germline V gene (reference sequence). V was pared by 1 base and J by 6 bases, with 10 bases between. As DNA, the CDR3 is TGTGCCAGCAGTTTATTGGGGGGGTTTAATTCACCCCTCCACTTT. It is translated as CASSLLGGFNSPLHF.

The chain has TRBV27 and TRBJ1-1; TRBD1 agrees at 9 bases. V shed 3 bases, J shed 4 bases, and the junction held 9 bases outside the gene matches. This CDR3 is 16 amino acids long. The germline V gene has CDR1 MNHEY and CDR2 SMNVEV (reference sequence). The chain's CDR3 is CASSFHRGRKGTEAFF. In nucleotides, the CDR3 is TGTGCCAGCAGTTTCCACAGGGGGCGGAAGGGCACTGAAGCTTTCTTT.

J is TRBJ1-2 and V is TRBV19, with 9 nucleotides matching TRBD1. The CDR3 covers 14 residues. The germline V gene has CDR1 LNHDA and CDR2 SQIVND (reference sequence). V trimming: 7 bases; J trimming: 10 bases; junction bases outside the gene matches: 13. DNA for the CDR3: TGTGCCAGTACCACACCCGGACAGGGGCTTGACTACACCTTC. Encoded protein: CASTTPGQGLDYTF.

This clone is a singleton in its sample. The rearrangement links TRBV5-1 to TRBJ1-4; 8 bases fit TRBD1. With 0 bases clipped from V and 0 bases from J, the junction kept 4 bases outside the gene matches. CDR1 is SGHRS and CDR2 is YFSETQ in the germline V gene. The CDR3 sequence is 17 residues long. CDR3 residues: CASSLGQGSATNEKLFF. The CDR3 DNA sequence: TGCGCCAGCAGCTTGGGACAGGGGTCTGCAACTAATGAAAAACTGTTTTTT.

This chain links TRBV10-2 with TRBJ1-5; 9 bases are shared with TRBD1. Trimming took 6 bases from V and 6 from J; bases not matched to a gene: 6. The V gene's germline CDR1 is WSHSY and CDR2 SAAADI. The CDR3 has 14 residues. CDR3 in amino acids: CASSTGTGFQPQHF. CDR3 nucleotides: TGCGCCAGCAGCACCGGGACAGGGTTTCAGCCCCAGCATTTT.

This chain connects TRBV7-2 to TRBJ2-5; TRBD1 matches 9 bases. The CDR3 sequence is 16 residues long. Trimming took 0 bases from V and 6 from J; bases not matched to a gene: 8. Germline-derived CDR1 and CDR2 are SGHTA and FQGNSA. CDR3 in DNA: TGTGCCAGCAGCTTAGCGGACAGGGGAGTTAGACAGACCCAGTACTTC. This translates into CASSLADRGVRQTQYF.

This chain links TRBV18 with TRBJ1-1; D is undetermined. Trimming took 6 bases from V and 2 from J, leaving 10 bases between them. CDR3 size: 13 residues. Germline CDR1 is KGHSH and CDR2 is LQKENI. The CDR3 region is CASSFSRNTEAFF. The CDR3 DNA is TGTGCCAGCTCGTTCAGTCGAAACACTGAAGCTTTCTTT.

The chain joins TRBV7-2 to TRBJ2-1; 8 nucleotides align to TRBD2. This CDR3 region has 15 residues. Trimming took 3 bases from V and 4 from J; bases not matched to a gene: 5. Germline V gives CDR1 SGHTA, CDR2 FQGNSA. The CDR3 bases are TGTGCCAGCAGCTTTGGCGGGGGGCTATACAATGAGCAGTTCTTC. Translation: CASSFGGGLYNEQFF.

This chain uses TRBV6-4 with TRBJ1-4; no clear D. CDR3 length equals 13 residues. V lost 0 bases, J lost 7 bases, and 6 bases lay in between. Germline V lookup: CDR1 MRHNA, CDR2 SNTAGT. CDR3 sequence reads: CASSDSGGEKLFF. CDR3 nucleotide sequence: TGTGCCAGCAGTGACTCCGGCGGTGAAAAACTGTTTTTT.

This clone occurred a few times. The CDR3 DNA is TGTGCCAGCAGTTTTGGCCAAAATCGAAACTATGGCTACACCTTC. This codes for CASSFGQNRNYGYTF. The V call is TRBV27, the J call TRBJ1-2, with D unclear. Germline V lookup: CDR1 MNHEY, CDR2 SMNVEV (reference sequence). Trimming stripped 3 bases from V and 2 bases from J, with 13 bases between. The CDR3 consists of 15 residues.

DNA for the CDR3: TGTGCCAGCAGTTGGACAGGGGGAAGTGGCTACACCTTC. Translation gives CASSWTGGSGYTF. The rearrangement joins TRBV27 to TRBJ1-2, with 10 bases aligning to TRBD1. V was pared by 4 bases and J by 7 bases, with 3 bases of the junction left unmatched. The CDR3 totals 13 residues. Germline V gene lookup returns CDR1 MNHEY and CDR2 SMNVEV (reference sequence).

This clone has just one count. This chain connects TRBV27 to TRBJ1-2, with 10 positions matching TRBD1. Germline V CDR1 and CDR2: MNHEY, SMNVEV (reference sequence). There are 15 residues in the CDR3. After removal of 6 bases from V and 2 bases from J, the junction contained 6 bases not matched to a gene. The CDR3 sequence is CASSPGTGANYGYTF. CDR3 nucleotides: TGTGCCAGCAGCCCGGGGACAGGGGCAAACTATGGCTACACCTTC.

CDR3 amino acids: CASSFAWTGVNEQFF. The CDR3 bases are TGTGCCAGCAGTTTCGCTTGGACAGGAGTCAATGAGCAGTTCTTC. V is TRBV9 and J is TRBJ2-1; 7 positions agree with TRBD1. Germline V CDR1 and CDR2: SGDLS, YYNGEE. The V and J ends lost 5 bases and 6 bases, in that order; junction bases with no gene match: 11. The CDR3 extends over 15 amino acids.

This chain links TRBV3-1 (or the pseudogene TRBV3-2) with TRBJ2-7, with D unclear. The germline gives CDR1 LGHDT, CDR2 YNNKEL (reference sequence). The CDR3 has 12 residues. Trimming left V 3 bases short and J 5 bases short, with 8 bases between. The DNA of the CDR3 is TGTGCCAGCAGCCATCCCACGGACGAGCAGTACTTC. Its protein product is CASSHPTDEQYF.

The chain recombines TRBV2 with TRBJ1-5; D perhaps matches TRBD1 (6 bases). Trimming left V 5 bases short and J 5 bases short, with 13 bases between. This CDR3 is built from 14 residues. The germline V gene encodes CDR1 SNHLY and CDR2 FYNNEI. The CDR3 protein is CASSSGDWDQPQHF. The CDR3 DNA reads TGTGCCAGCAGTTCAGGGGATTGGGATCAGCCCCAGCATTTT.

V usage is TRBV2 and J usage is TRBJ1-5; no definite D call. CDR1 and CDR2 (germline): SNHLY, FYNNEI. This CDR3 has 14 amino acids. Trimming stripped 3 bases from V and 1 base from J, with 7 bases between. The CDR3 loop reads CASSDSHSNQPQHF. The CDR3 region has the DNA TGTGCCAGCAGTGACAGTCACAGCAATCAGCCCCAGCATTTT.